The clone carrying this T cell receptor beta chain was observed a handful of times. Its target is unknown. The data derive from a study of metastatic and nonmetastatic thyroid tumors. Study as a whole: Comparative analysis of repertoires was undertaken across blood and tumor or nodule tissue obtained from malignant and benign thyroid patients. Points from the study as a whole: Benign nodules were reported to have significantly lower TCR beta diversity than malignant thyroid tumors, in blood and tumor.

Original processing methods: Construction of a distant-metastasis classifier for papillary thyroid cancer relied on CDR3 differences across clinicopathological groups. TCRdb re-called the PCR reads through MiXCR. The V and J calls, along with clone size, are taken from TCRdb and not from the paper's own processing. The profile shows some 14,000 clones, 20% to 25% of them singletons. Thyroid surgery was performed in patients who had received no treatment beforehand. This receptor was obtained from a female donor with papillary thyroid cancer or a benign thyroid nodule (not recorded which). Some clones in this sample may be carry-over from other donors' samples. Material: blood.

CDR3: CAGIPPAGVDGYTF. CDR3 coding DNA: TGTGCCGGCATACCCCCAGCGGGCGTCGATGGCTACACCTTC. The chain is built from TRBV28 and TRBJ1-2; the D is unclear. The CDR3 is made up of 14 amino acids. Germline assignment: CDR1 MDHEN and CDR2 SYDVKM. The V gene lost 11 bases and the J gene lost 6 bases, with 22 bases spanning the gap.